Listed below are T cell receptor beta chains from one sample, sequenced in a study of OX40 agonist ivuxolimab in advanced cancers. TCRdb's copy holds only in-frame clones and misses some; the assay was immunoSEQ multiplex PCR. The repertoire holds tens of thousands of clones, around 83% seen once, with approximately 2.3% in the top ten. Sequencing was performed on CD4+ or CD8+ T cells sorted from blood, taken in a trial of the OX40 agonist ivuxolimab. These receptors were obtained from an adult with an advanced solid tumor such as melanoma, head and neck, liver or kidney cancer. Each CDR3 is given with its conserved first and last residue. A D gene is named only where the DNA matches it firmly. Clone size is not always given. Where it is, it says once, few, many or a class for expanded clones.

abundance,d_gene,j_gene,v_gene,len,CDR3aa,CDR3nt
once,.,TRBJ2-1,TRBV28,14,CASRPRGSYNEQFF,TGTGCCAGCAGACCCCGGGGTTCCTACAATGAGCAGTTCTTC
few,.,TRBJ1-2,TRBV28,13,CASRDPVSNGYTF,TGTGCCAGCAGGGACCCAGTCTCTAATGGCTACACCTTC
.,.,TRBJ2-1,TRBV2,15,CASSRLDSTYNEQFF,TGTGCCAGCTCCCGCCTTGACAGTACATACAATGAGCAGTTCTTC
.,TRBD1,TRBJ1-3,TRBV6-6,15,CASSDTGESGNTIYF,TGTGCCAGCAGTGACACAGGGGAATCTGGAAACACCATATATTTT
.,TRBD1,TRBJ1-1,TRBV6-1,12,CASSVLDRRSFF,TGTGCCAGCAGTGTTTTGGACAGGCGGTCTTTCTTT
.,TRBD2,TRBJ2-7,TRBV7-2,15,CASSLRTSGVGEQYF,TGTGCCAGCAGCCTTCGGACTAGCGGGGTGGGTGAGCAGTACTTC
.,TRBD1,TRBJ2-2,TRBV19,15,CASSPGTGNTGELFF,TGTGCCAGTAGTCCCGGGACAGGCAACACCGGGGAGCTGTTTTTT
.,.,TRBJ1-1,TRBV4-1,12,CASSQVRQGAFF,TGCGCCAGCAGCCAGGTTCGTCAGGGAGCTTTCTTT
.,.,TRBJ2-3,TRBV7-9,14,CASSLVGGTDTQYF,TGTGCCAGCAGCTTAGTTGGGGGCACAGATACGCAGTATTTT
.,TRBD2,TRBJ2-7,TRBV5-6,14,CASRGTSGTGEQYF,TGTGCCAGCAGGGGGACTAGCGGGACGGGCGAGCAGTACTTC
.,.,TRBJ2-1,TRBV19,15,CASSPRRSSYNEQFF,TGTGCCAGTAGTCCTCGGCGTAGCTCCTACAATGAGCAGTTCTTC
.,.,TRBJ1-2,TRBV19,14,CASSIDWDVYGYTF,TGTGCCAGTAGTATAGACTGGGACGTCTATGGCTACACCTTC
.,.,TRBJ1-1,TRBV28,17,CASSLFGRGTSGTEAFF,TGTGCCAGCAGTTTATTTGGCAGGGGAACTTCGGGTACTGAAGCTTTCTTT